This T cell receptor beta chain is from a study of blood T cell repertoires in COVID-19. Whole-study context: Researchers got acute and convalescent COVID-19 samples from the United States, Italy and Spain.

Donors in Cohort 3 counted as recovered after two negative PCRs, clearance, or symptom resolution. V shed 6 bases and J shed 0 bases, with 19 bases lying between them. From germline, CDR1 is SQVTM and CDR2 ANQGSEA. The CDR3 has 16 amino acids. Original processing notes: Researchers report that nucleated cell counts were estimated from reference gene primer amplification. Measured with immunoSEQ multiplex PCR; TCRdb has only the in-frame clones, and not every one. V and J calls and clone size are copied from that table; D and trimming were computed from the DNA. Of fewer than 450,000 clones in the sample, about 88% were seen once.

The material sequenced was PBMCs or T cells enriched from blood (not recorded which). The TCR originated in a young woman who had recovered from COVID-19. The rearrangement uses TRBV29-1 and TRBJ2-3; possible D gene TRBD1, 5 bases. CDR3 nucleotides: TGCAGCGTCCTACCTCGACAGCCCTCTAGCACAGATACGCAGTATTTT. Protein product: CSVLPRQPSSTDTQYF.